These 14 T cell receptor beta chains originate from one sample sequenced in a study of T cell clonality in common variable immunodeficiency. The data were produced by immunoSEQ multiplex PCR, yet TCRdb's version contains in-frame clones alone and is incomplete. Listed for the sample are approximately 44,000 clones, none seen a single time. The sample taken for sequencing was peripheral blood mononuclear cells. The receptor set was obtained from a person between 18 and 70 years old in good health.

This clone has at least ten counts. The CDR3 extends 3 residues past the end of the read, so its final part is completed from the germline J gene. V usage is TRBV20-1 and J usage is TRBJ1-6; the D gene is possibly TRBD1 (5 bases). The CDR3 has 17 residues. Germline lookup yields CDR1 DFQATT and CDR2 SNEGSKA (reference sequence). V was pared by 4 bases and J by 0 bases, with 16 bases between. The CDR3 bases that were read are TGCAGTGCTACCCAAGACAGTGGTTCCTCCTATAATTCACCC. Amino acids: CSATQDSGSSYNSP. The entire CDR3 reads CSATQDSGSSYNSPLHF.

This clone was counted many times. Sequencing ends 3 residues short of the CDR3 end; the germline J gene provides the rest. This rearrangement joins TRBV11-1 to TRBJ1-2, with 9 nucleotides matching TRBD1. CDR1 is SGHAT and CDR2 is FQDESV in the germline V gene (reference sequence). This CDR3 comprises 15 residues. J lost 2 bases, V lost 3 bases, and 4 bases had no gene match. This CDR3 is CASSFKGQGNYGYTF. The covered CDR3 bases are TGTGCCAGCAGCTTCAAAGGACAGGGGAACTATGGC.

This clone occurred many times. Other nucleotide sequences in the sample specify the same CDR3. CDR3 protein: CASSLGQSYEQYF. Incomplete CDR3 DNA: TGTGCCAGCAGCTTGGGACAGTCCTACGAG. The chain carries TRBV5-6 and TRBJ2-7, with TRBD1 as a possible D gene (5 bases). Read sequence stops 3 residues before the CDR3 end, and the germline J gene provides the missing end. Germline V gives CDR1 SGHDT, CDR2 YYEEEE. CDR3 length: 13 amino acids. The V gene lost 0 bases and the J gene lost 1 base, with 5 bases spanning the gap.

This clone was observed at least ten times. The read is 3 residues too short to cover the CDR3 end, so that end is filled in from the germline J gene. The rearrangement uses TRBV5-1 and TRBJ1-6; 8 positions agree with TRBD1. Per the germline V gene, CDR1 is SGHRS and CDR2 is YFSETQ. The trim removed 3 bases at V and 9 bases at J, leaving 8 bases unmatched. CDR3 length: 15 amino acids. The DNA read from the CDR3 is TGCGCCAGCAGCTCTTGGCCAGGGGGCTTTTCACCC. Its protein product is CASSSWPGGFSP. The entire CDR3 protein is CASSSWPGGFSPLHF. Combining the CDR3 with reference TRBV5-1 and TRBJ1-6 gives the whole variable domain KAGVTQTPRYLIKTRGQQVTLSCSPISGHRSVSWYQQTPGQGLQFLFEYFSETQRNKGNFPGRFSGRQFSNSRSEMNVSTLELGDSALYLCASSSWPGGFSPLHFGNGTRLTVT.

In its sample, this clone was seen many times. Read coverage stops 3 residues before the CDR3 terminus; the germline J gene supplies the remainder. V gene TRBV20-1 combines with J gene TRBJ2-1; 8 nucleotides agree with TRBD1. The CDR3 contains 14 residues. Trimming at V came to 1 base and at J to 8 bases, leaving 7 bases not matched to a gene. Germline CDR1 DFQATT, CDR2 SNEGSKA (reference sequence). The DNA read from the CDR3 is TGCAGTGCTAGAGGACAGGGGTTAGGGTATGAG. Translating it yields CSARGQGLGYE. The whole CDR3 reads CSARGQGLGYEQFF.

This clone was counted ten times or more. The read ends 3 residues shy of where the CDR3 ends; the end is completed using the germline J gene. The identical CDR3 is also encoded by other nucleotide sequences in the sample. The chain links TRBV20-1 to TRBJ2-2, with D possibly TRBD2 on 7 matching bases. The germline gives CDR1 DFQATT, CDR2 SNEGSKA (reference sequence). The V and J ends lost 0 bases and 3 bases respectively, with 14 bases between them. This CDR3 comprises 16 residues. CDR3 DNA (partial): TGCAGTGCTAGAGATCCGACGGGGGGCGACACCGGGGAG. It specifies CSARDPTGGDTGE. The full CDR3 protein is CSARDPTGGDTGELFF.

This clone was recorded many times. The missing CDR3 end, 3 residues past where the read stops, is filled in from the germline J gene. The chain links TRBV7-3 to TRBJ2-1; 8 positions agree with TRBD2. The germline CDR1 and CDR2 sequences are SGHTA and FQGTGA. The CDR3 consists of 15 residues. The V segment lost 5 bases and the J segment 5 bases; nucleotides outside the gene matches: 8. The sequenced part of the CDR3 DNA is TGTGCCAGCAGCGGGGGGACTAGTAACCACAATGAG. Translated: CASSGGTSNHNE. The entire CDR3 is CASSGGTSNHNEQFF.

This clone occurred many times. From the germline J gene comes the end of the CDR3, since the read stops 3 residues before it. The chain links TRBV20-1 to TRBJ2-3, with D uncertain. Germline loops: CDR1 DFQATT, CDR2 SNEGSKA (reference sequence). Trimming left V 1 base short and J 0 bases short, with 5 bases between. The CDR3 length is 13 residues. The part of the CDR3 DNA that was read is TGCAGTGCTAGAGCTCCTAGCACAGATACG. This translates into CSARAPSTDT. The whole CDR3 protein is CSARAPSTDTQYF.

Ten or more counts support this clone. With the read ending 3 residues before the CDR3 end, the germline J gene is used to fill in that end. This chain connects TRBV29-1 to TRBJ2-5; possibly TRBD1 for D (5 bases). Germline CDR1 and CDR2: SQVTM and ANQGSEA. V gave up 5 bases and J gave up 5 bases, with 12 bases separating them. The CDR3 totals 12 residues. CDR3 bases read: TGCAGCGTTAGGACCCCAGGGGAGACC. This sequence encodes CSVRTPGET. The whole CDR3 region reads CSVRTPGETQYF.

This clone appeared many times. Coverage ceases 3 residues before the CDR3 finishes, and the germline J gene fills in the end. The genes are TRBV4-2 and TRBJ1-4; 9 bases are shared with TRBD1. V gave up 2 bases and J gave up 7 bases; unmatched junction bases: 8. The germline V gene encodes CDR1 LGHNA and CDR2 YNFKEQ. The length of the CDR3 is 16 residues. The CDR3 loop reads CASSQPPDRGAEKLFF. Partial CDR3 DNA: TGTGCCAGCAGCCAACCTCCAGACAGGGGGGCTGAAAAA.

This clone appeared a few times. The missing CDR3 end, 3 residues past where the read stops, is filled in from the germline J gene. The chain joins TRBV11-3 to TRBJ2-1, with D possibly TRBD2 on 6 matching bases. CDR1 and CDR2 from the germline V gene are SGHNT and YENEEA. The V end lost 5 bases, the J end lost 3 bases, and 14 bases lay between the germline ends. This CDR3 spans 15 amino acids. The covered CDR3 bases are TGTGCCAGCAGCCGGGACTTAGGGGACTACAATGAG. Its protein is CASSRDLGDYNE. The full CDR3 protein reads CASSRDLGDYNEQFF.

This clone has ten or more counts. The CDR3 end lies 3 residues beyond the end of the read and is filled in from the germline J gene. The identical CDR3 is also encoded by other nucleotide sequences in the sample. V and J are TRBV6-1 and TRBJ1-2; D is ambiguous. The CDR3 has 15 residues. The V and J ends lost 3 bases and 0 bases respectively, with 11 bases between them. Germline V CDR1 and CDR2: MNHNS, SASEGT. The part of the CDR3 DNA that was read is TGTGCCAGCAGTGACCGACATTCAGCTAACTATGGC. Its translation is CASSDRHSANYG. The entire CDR3 protein reads CASSDRHSANYGYTF.

This clone has at least ten counts. Sequencing ends 3 residues short of the CDR3 end; the germline J gene provides the rest. The chain employs TRBV5-6 and TRBJ2-2, with D perhaps TRBD1 (6 bases). CDR1 is SGHDT, CDR2 YYEEEE, per germline. This CDR3 is 12 amino acids long. Trimming shortened V by 5 bases and J by 7 bases, and 9 bases separated the two germline ends. The chain's CDR3 is CASRLGHGELFF. The DNA read from the CDR3 is TGTGCCAGCAGGCTGGGACACGGGGAG.

This clone showed up many times. The CDR3 goes on 3 residues after the read ends, and that part is filled in from the germline J gene. The J gene is TRBJ2-2, the V gene TRBV19; TRBD2 matches at 7 bases. Germline trimming cut 2 bases from V and 2 bases from J; bases unmatched to any gene: 2. This CDR3 comprises 15 residues. CDR1 LNHDA and CDR2 SQIVND come from the germline V gene (reference sequence). The CDR3 here is CASSISGINTGELFF. The CDR3 DNA, read in part, is TGTGCCAGTAGTATAAGCGGGATTAACACCGGGGAG.